These 20 T cell receptor beta chains share one sample of origin, sequenced in a study of OX40 agonist ivuxolimab in advanced cancers. The protocol was immunoSEQ multiplex PCR, while the TCRdb copy is restricted to in-frame clones and leaves out a portion. The table has about 40,000 clones, 85% seen once. The source was CD4+ or CD8+ T cells sorted from blood, collected in a trial of the OX40 agonist ivuxolimab. The receptors derive from an adult with an advanced solid tumor such as melanoma, head and neck, liver or kidney cancer.

This clone has just one count. The CDR3 spells CASSSELAKNIQYF. The CDR3 bases are TGTGCCAGCAGCTCAGAACTAGCCAAAAACATTCAGTACTTC. The chain employs TRBV7-2 and TRBJ2-4; D unclear. The V end lost 4 bases, the J end lost 0 bases, and 7 bases lay between the germline ends. This CDR3 is built from 14 residues. The germline CDR1 and CDR2 sequences are SGHTA and FQGNSA. Using reference TRBV7-2 and TRBJ2-4 for the parts outside the CDR3, the full variable domain is GAGVSQSPSNKVTEKGKDVELRCDPISGHTALYWYRQSLGQGLEFLIYFQGNSAPDKSGLPSDRFSAERTGGSVSTLTIQRTQQEDSAVYLCASSSELAKNIQYFGAGTRLSVL.

This clone turned up a few times. V gene TRBV14 combines with J gene TRBJ1-3; a possible D gene is TRBD1 (6 bases). With 4 bases removed from V and 2 bases from J, the gap between germline ends came to 30 bases. Germline loops: CDR1 SGHDN, CDR2 FVKESK. The CDR3 covers 21 residues. The CDR3 region has the DNA TGTGCCAGCAGCCCAGGATGGGGGGCTGAGGAATCCCGTTATGCTGGAAACACCATATATTTT. It encodes CASSPGWGAEESRYAGNTIYF.

The CDR3 DNA sequence: TGTGCCTGGAGTGCCCCATCGGGGACAGATACGCAGTATTTT. It translates to CAWSAPSGTDTQYF. The chain links TRBV30 to TRBJ2-3, with D maybe TRBD2 (5 bases). CDR1 is GTSNPN, CDR2 SVGIG, per germline (reference sequence). This CDR3 is built from 14 residues. The V end was cut by 1 base, the J end by 3 bases, with 11 bases between. The full variable domain, with the rest looked up from reference TRBV30 and TRBJ2-3, is SQTIHQWPATLVQPVGSPLSLECTVEGTSNPNLYWYRQAAGRGLQLLFYSVGIGQISSEVPQNLSASRPQDRQFILSSKKLLLSDSGFYLCAWSAPSGTDTQYFGPGTRLTVL.

The chain employs TRBV28 and TRBJ2-7, with D tentatively TRBD2 (6 bases). The CDR3 has 13 residues. CDR1 is MDHEN, CDR2 SYDVKM, per germline. V was pared by 2 bases and J by 4 bases, with 9 bases between. The CDR3 sequence: CASSLTGTYEQYF. CDR3 DNA sequence: TGTGCCAGCAGTTTAACCGGGACTTACGAGCAGTACTTC.

This chain joins TRBV19 and TRBJ2-5; 8 bases are shared with TRBD2. Germline CDR1 reads LNHDA; CDR2 reads SQIVND (reference sequence). The trim removed 3 bases at V and 6 bases at J, leaving 9 bases unmatched. This CDR3 is built from 15 residues. For the CDR3, the DNA is TGTGCCAGTAGTATGGAACTAGCGGACCTCAAGACCCAGTACTTC. Amino acid sequence: CASSMELADLKTQYF.

V gene TRBV7-3 combines with J gene TRBJ2-5, with 12 bases aligning to TRBD2. V shed 2 bases and J 4 bases; nucleotides not matched to a gene: 11. CDR1 SGHTA and CDR2 FQGTGA come from the germline V gene. The length of the CDR3 is 18 residues. As DNA, the CDR3 is TGTGCCAGCAGCTTAGGATCTAGCGGGGGGGTTCACTCAGAGACCCAGTACTTC. It encodes CASSLGSSGGVHSETQYF.

The chain carries TRBV7-2 and TRBJ2-3; D is ambiguous. Germline V gives CDR1 SGHTA, CDR2 FQGNSA. The germline V and J ends were trimmed by 7 bases and 2 bases, with 10 bases remaining between them. This CDR3 comprises 13 residues. The CDR3 nucleotides are TGTGCCAGCACCTTTCGCTACACAGATACGCAGTATTTT. Its protein product is CASTFRYTDTQYF. The entire variable domain, with the rest obtained from reference TRBV7-2 and TRBJ2-3, is as follows: GAGVSQSPSNKVTEKGKDVELRCDPISGHTALYWYRQSLGQGLEFLIYFQGNSAPDKSGLPSDRFSAERTGGSVSTLTIQRTQQEDSAVYLCASTFRYTDTQYFGPGTRLTVL.

The chain combines TRBV5-1 with TRBJ2-3; D is unresolved. This CDR3 is built from 16 residues. Germline V lookup: CDR1 SGHRS, CDR2 YFSETQ. The ends were cut back, 3 bases at V and 3 bases at J, with 17 bases in the middle. CDR3 sequence reads: CASSYRTPEETDTQYF. CDR3 DNA: TGCGCCAGCAGCTACCGGACCCCCGAAGAAACAGATACGCAGTATTTT. Using reference TRBV5-1 and TRBJ2-3 for the parts outside the CDR3, the full variable domain is KAGVTQTPRYLIKTRGQQVTLSCSPISGHRSVSWYQQTPGQGLQFLFEYFSETQRNKGNFPGRFSGRQFSNSRSEMNVSTLELGDSALYLCASSYRTPEETDTQYFGPGTRLTVL.

This sequence joins TRBV11-2 and TRBJ2-2; unclear D gene. The CDR3 extends over 15 amino acids. CDR1 and CDR2 (germline): SGHAT, FQNNGV. Trimming shortened V by 3 bases and J by 0 bases, and 8 bases separated the two germline ends. CDR3: CASSFTVANTGELFF. The CDR3 nucleotides are TGTGCCAGCAGCTTTACGGTGGCGAACACCGGGGAGCTGTTTTTT.

The V and J genes are TRBV29-1 and TRBJ2-5, with D hard to call. The J call is doubtful: the DNA matches TRBJ2-7 better. The germline V gene encodes CDR1 SQVTM and CDR2 ANQGSEA. The CDR3 consists of 13 residues. The DNA for the CDR3 is TGCAGCGTTGAAGGCCTACTAATCGACGAGCAGTACTTC. Its protein product is CSVEGLLIDEQYF.

The rearrangement joins TRBV5-8 to TRBJ2-7, with unresolved D. Germline V gene lookup returns CDR1 SGHTS and CDR2 YDEGEE. Trimming shortened V by 0 bases and J by 1 base, and 5 bases separated the two germline ends. CDR3 size: 13 residues. The CDR3 protein is CASSLGRSYEQYF. The DNA of the CDR3 is TGTGCCAGCAGCTTGGGCCGATCCTACGAGCAGTACTTC. The variable domain in full, with the rest retrieved from reference TRBV5-8 and TRBJ2-7, is EAGVTQSPTHLIKTRGQQATLRCSPISGHTSVYWYQQALGLGLQFLLWYDEGEERNRGNFPPRFSGRQFPNYSSELNVNALELEDSALYLCASSLGRSYEQYFGPGTRLTVT.

The chain uses TRBV6-5 and TRBJ1-3, with 8 bases fitting TRBD1. J gave up 0 bases and V 5 bases, and 3 bases lay outside the gene matches. Germline CDR1 MNHEY, CDR2 SVGAGI. The CDR3 runs 15 residues. The CDR3 loop reads CASSQTGASGNTIYF. The CDR3 DNA follows: TGTGCCAGCAGTCAGACAGGGGCCTCTGGAAACACCATATATTTT.

This chain connects TRBV19 to TRBJ2-7; D not resolved. Germline loops: CDR1 LNHDA, CDR2 SQIVND (reference sequence). Trimming stripped 5 bases from V and 3 bases from J, with 5 bases between. The CDR3 runs 11 residues. The CDR3 DNA reads as TGTGCCAGTAGTTACGACTACGAGCAGTACTTC. As protein: CASSYDYEQYF. The complete variable domain, with remaining parts taken from reference TRBV19 and TRBJ2-7, reads DGGITQSPKYLFRKEGQNVTLSCEQNLNHDAMYWYRQDPGQGLRLIYYSQIVNDFQKGDIAEGYSVSREKKESFPLTVTSAQKNPTAFYLCASSYDYEQYFGPGTRLTVT.

V is TRBV19 and J is TRBJ1-1, with TRBD1 as a possible D gene (5 bases). Trimming left V 5 bases short and J 3 bases short, with 16 bases between. This CDR3 spans 15 amino acids. The germline V gene encodes CDR1 LNHDA and CDR2 SQIVND (reference sequence). The CDR3 sequence: CASSSHSAGDTEAFF. CDR3 DNA: TGTGCCAGTAGTTCTCACAGCGCGGGGGACACTGAAGCTTTCTTT.

This clone occurred a few times. The J gene is TRBJ2-7, the V gene TRBV11-2; D is ambiguous. Trimming removed 5 bases at V and 6 bases at J, with 17 bases between. CDR3 size: 14 residues. Germline CDR1 SGHAT, CDR2 FQNNGV. Here the CDR3 DNA reads TGTGCCAGCAGCCCCGGGCTGGCGTCGGGCGAGCAGTACTTC. It is translated as CASSPGLASGEQYF.

This chain uses TRBV28 with TRBJ1-2; 9 bases are shared with TRBD1. Trimming removed 7 bases from V and 4 bases from J; junction bases left unmatched: 7. This CDR3 comprises 14 residues. Germline-derived CDR1 and CDR2 are MDHEN and SYDVKM. As DNA, the CDR3 is TGTGCCAGCAAAACAGGGGGCGCCAGCTATGGCTACACCTTC. Translating gives CASKTGGASYGYTF.

The chain links TRBV7-6 to TRBJ1-3, with 9 bases identical to TRBD1. Unmatched junction bases numbered 13, after V lost 4 bases and J lost 6 bases. CDR1 and CDR2 from the germline V gene are SGHVS and FNYEAQ. The CDR3 runs to 17 residues. This CDR3 reads CASSSPYRGRDENTIYF. The DNA of the CDR3 is TGTGCCAGCAGCTCACCTTACAGGGGGCGCGATGAAAACACCATATATTTT.

The J gene is TRBJ2-5, the V gene TRBV7-6; TRBD2 matches 8 bases. J lost 5 bases, V lost 5 bases, and 13 bases had no gene match. This CDR3 has 16 residues. Germline V gives CDR1 SGHVS, CDR2 FNYEAQ. CDR3 loop: CASSVTPRGGLETQYF. CDR3 nucleotide sequence: TGTGCCAGCAGCGTCACCCCCCGGGGGGGCCTTGAGACCCAGTACTTC.

V is TRBV4-1 and J is TRBJ1-1, with a possible D match to TRBD1 (5 bases). V shed 5 bases and J shed 6 bases, with 19 bases lying between them. Germline lookup yields CDR1 MGHRA and CDR2 YSYEKL. This CDR3 has 15 amino acids. The CDR3 DNA sequence: TGCGCCAGCAGCAAGGGGCACGGGGGGTCGGCTGAAGCTTTCTTT. Translating it yields CASSKGHGGSAEAFF.

The chain is built from TRBV2 and TRBJ1-6; D is undetermined. Germline lookup yields CDR1 SNHLY and CDR2 FYNNEI. The V end lost 5 bases, the J end lost 7 bases, and 9 bases lay between the germline ends. CDR3 length equals 13 residues. Written as DNA, the CDR3 is TGTGCCAGCAGTCCTCAATTAAATTCACCCCTCCACTTT. Protein: CASSPQLNSPLHF.